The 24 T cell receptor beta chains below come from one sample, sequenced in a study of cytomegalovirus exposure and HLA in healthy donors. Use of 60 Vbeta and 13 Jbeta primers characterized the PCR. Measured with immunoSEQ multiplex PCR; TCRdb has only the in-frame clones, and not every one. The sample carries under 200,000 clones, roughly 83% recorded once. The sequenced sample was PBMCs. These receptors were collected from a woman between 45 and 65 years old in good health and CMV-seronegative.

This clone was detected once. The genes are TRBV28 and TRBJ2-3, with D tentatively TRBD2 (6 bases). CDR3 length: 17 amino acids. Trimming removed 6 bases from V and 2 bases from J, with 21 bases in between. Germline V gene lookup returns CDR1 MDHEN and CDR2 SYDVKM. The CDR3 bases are TGTGCCAGCAGCCTAGGTCGGACGGCGGGACTCACAGATACGCAGTATTTT. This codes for CASSLGRTAGLTDTQYF. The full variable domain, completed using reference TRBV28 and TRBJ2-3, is DVKVTQSSRYLVKRTGEKVFLECVQDMDHENMFWYRQDPGLGLRLIYFSYDVKMKEKGDIPEGYSVSREKKERFSLILESASTNQTSMYLCASSLGRTAGLTDTQYFGPGTRLTVL.

CDR3 region: CASSLGPLPPVRYEQYF. CDR3 in DNA: TGTGCCAGCAGCTTAGGGCCCCTTCCCCCAGTCCGCTACGAGCAGTACTTC. The chain recombines TRBV7-6 with TRBJ2-7; D not certain. Between the trimmed V and J ends, which lost 1 base and 3 bases, there was a span of 19 bases. Germline CDR1 reads SGHVS; CDR2 reads FNYEAQ. This CDR3 spans 17 amino acids.

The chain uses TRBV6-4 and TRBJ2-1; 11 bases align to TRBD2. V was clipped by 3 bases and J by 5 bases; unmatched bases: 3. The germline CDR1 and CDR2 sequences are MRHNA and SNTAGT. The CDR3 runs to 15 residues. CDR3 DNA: TGTGCCAGCAGTGAGGGACTAGCGGTACACAATGAGCAGTTCTTC. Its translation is CASSEGLAVHNEQFF.

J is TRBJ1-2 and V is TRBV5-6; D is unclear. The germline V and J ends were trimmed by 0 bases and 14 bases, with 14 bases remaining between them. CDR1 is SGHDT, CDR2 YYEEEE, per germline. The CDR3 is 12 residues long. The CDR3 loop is CASSLVLNRWTF. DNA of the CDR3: TGTGCCAGCAGCTTGGTACTCAACCGCTGGACCTTC.

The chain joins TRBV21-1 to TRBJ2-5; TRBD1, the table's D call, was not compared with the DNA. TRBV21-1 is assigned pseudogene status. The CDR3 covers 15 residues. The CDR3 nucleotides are TGTGCCAGCAGCAAAAGGTCAGGATTCCAAGAGACCCAGTACTTC. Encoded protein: CASSKRSGFQETQYF.

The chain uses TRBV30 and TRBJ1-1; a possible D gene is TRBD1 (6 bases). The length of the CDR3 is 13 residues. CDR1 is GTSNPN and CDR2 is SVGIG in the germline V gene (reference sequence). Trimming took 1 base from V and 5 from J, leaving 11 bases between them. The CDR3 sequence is CAWSGGPWTEAFF. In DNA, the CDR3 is TGTGCCTGGAGTGGGGGGCCGTGGACTGAAGCTTTCTTT.

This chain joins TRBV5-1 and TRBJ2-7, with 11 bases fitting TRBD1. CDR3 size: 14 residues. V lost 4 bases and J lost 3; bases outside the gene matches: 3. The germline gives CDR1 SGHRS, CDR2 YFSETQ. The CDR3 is CASSGGQGVYEQYF. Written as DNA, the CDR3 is TGCGCCAGCAGCGGGGGACAGGGGGTCTACGAGCAGTACTTC. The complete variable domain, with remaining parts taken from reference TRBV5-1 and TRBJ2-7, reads KAGVTQTPRYLIKTRGQQVTLSCSPISGHRSVSWYQQTPGQGLQFLFEYFSETQRNKGNFPGRFSGRQFSNSRSEMNVSTLELGDSALYLCASSGGQGVYEQYFGPGTRLTVT.

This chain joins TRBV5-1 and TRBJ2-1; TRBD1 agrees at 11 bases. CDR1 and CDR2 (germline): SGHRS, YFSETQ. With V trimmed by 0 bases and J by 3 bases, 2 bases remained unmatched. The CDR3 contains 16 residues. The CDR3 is CASSLDGTGGYNEQFF. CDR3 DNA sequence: TGCGCCAGCAGCTTGGACGGGACAGGGGGCTACAATGAGCAGTTCTTC.

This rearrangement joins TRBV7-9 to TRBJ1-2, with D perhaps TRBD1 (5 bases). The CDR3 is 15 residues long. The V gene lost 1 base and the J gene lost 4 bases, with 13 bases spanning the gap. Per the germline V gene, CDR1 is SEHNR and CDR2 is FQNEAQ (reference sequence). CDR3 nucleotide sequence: TGTGCCAGCAGCTTAGTACTGGGGCCCGGCTATGGCTACACCTTC. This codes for CASSLVLGPGYGYTF.

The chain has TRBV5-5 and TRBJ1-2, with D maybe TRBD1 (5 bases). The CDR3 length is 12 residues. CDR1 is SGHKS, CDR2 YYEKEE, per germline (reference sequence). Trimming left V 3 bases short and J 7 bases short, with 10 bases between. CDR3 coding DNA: TGTGCCAGCAGCTCCAGGGTTAGTGGCTACACCTTC. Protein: CASSSRVSGYTF.

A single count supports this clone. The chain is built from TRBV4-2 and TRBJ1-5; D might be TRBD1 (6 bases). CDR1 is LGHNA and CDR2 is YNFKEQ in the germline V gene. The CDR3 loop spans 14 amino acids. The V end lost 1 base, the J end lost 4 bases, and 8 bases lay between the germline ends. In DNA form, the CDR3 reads TGTGCCAGCAGCCAAGGAACAGGGAATCAGCCCCAGCATTTT. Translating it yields CASSQGTGNQPQHF.

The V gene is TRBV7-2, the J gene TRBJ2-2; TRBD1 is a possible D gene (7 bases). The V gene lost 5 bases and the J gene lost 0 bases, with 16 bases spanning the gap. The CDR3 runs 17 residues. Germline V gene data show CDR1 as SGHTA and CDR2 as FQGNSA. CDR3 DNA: TGTGCCAGCAGCCGGGGGAGCAGGGGGGCGAACACCGGGGAGCTGTTTTTT. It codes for CASSRGSRGANTGELFF.

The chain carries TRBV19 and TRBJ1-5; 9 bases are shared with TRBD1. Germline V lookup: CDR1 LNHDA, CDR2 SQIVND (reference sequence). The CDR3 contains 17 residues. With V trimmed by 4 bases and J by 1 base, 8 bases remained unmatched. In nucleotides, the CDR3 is TGTGCCAGTAGTACCACAGGGGGCGGTGGAAGCAATCAGCCCCAGCATTTT. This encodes CASSTTGGGGSNQPQHF. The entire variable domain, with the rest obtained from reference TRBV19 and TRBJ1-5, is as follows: DGGITQSPKYLFRKEGQNVTLSCEQNLNHDAMYWYRQDPGQGLRLIYYSQIVNDFQKGDIAEGYSVSREKKESFPLTVTSAQKNPTAFYLCASSTTGGGGSNQPQHFGDGTRLSIL.

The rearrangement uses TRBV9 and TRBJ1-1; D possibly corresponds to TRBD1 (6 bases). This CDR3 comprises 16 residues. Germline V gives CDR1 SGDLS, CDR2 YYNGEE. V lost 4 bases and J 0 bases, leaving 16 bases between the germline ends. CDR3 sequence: CASSLGGGGMNTEAFF. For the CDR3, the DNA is TGTGCCAGCAGCCTAGGAGGGGGTGGCATGAACACTGAAGCTTTCTTT.

This CDR3 reads CASSSNGTPNEKLFF. The CDR3 region has the DNA TGTGCCAGCTCATCGAACGGGACTCCTAATGAAAAACTGTTTTTT. This chain joins TRBV18 and TRBJ1-4; D possibly corresponds to TRBD1 (5 bases). Trimming pared 5 bases from V and 3 bases from J, leaving 13 bases between. Germline V gene data show CDR1 as KGHSH and CDR2 as LQKENI. This CDR3 spans 15 amino acids.

CDR3 DNA: TGTGCCAGTAGCCCGGGAGCAACTAATGAAAAACTGTTTTTT. The encoded protein is CASSPGATNEKLFF. This chain joins TRBV19 and TRBJ1-4; D uncertain. V was clipped by 6 bases and J by 0 bases, with 8 bases between them. The germline V gene has CDR1 LNHDA and CDR2 SQIVND (reference sequence). The CDR3 is made up of 14 amino acids.

DNA for the CDR3: TGTGCCAGCAGCGCAGAAGGGACTAGCGTCGCCTACGAGCAGTACTTC. It encodes CASSAEGTSVAYEQYF. The chain carries TRBV2 and TRBJ2-5, with 10 bases lining up with TRBD2. The J call could be wrong; TRBJ2-7 is a better fit for the DNA end. Germline V CDR1 and CDR2: SNHLY, FYNNEI. CDR3 length equals 16 residues.

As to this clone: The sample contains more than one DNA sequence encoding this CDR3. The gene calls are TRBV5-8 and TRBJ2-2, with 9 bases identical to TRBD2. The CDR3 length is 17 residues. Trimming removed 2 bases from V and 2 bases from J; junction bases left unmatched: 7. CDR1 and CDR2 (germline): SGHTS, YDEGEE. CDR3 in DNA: TGTGCCAGCAGCTTAAGCCTAGCGGGGCTTAACACCGGGGAGCTGTTTTTT. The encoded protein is CASSLSLAGLNTGELFF.

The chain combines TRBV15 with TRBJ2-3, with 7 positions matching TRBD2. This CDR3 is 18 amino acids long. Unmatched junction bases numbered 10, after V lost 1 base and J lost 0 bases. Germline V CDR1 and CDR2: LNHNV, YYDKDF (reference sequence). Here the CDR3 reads CATSRVPRGAGSTDTQYF. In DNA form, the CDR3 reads TGTGCCACCAGCAGAGTCCCCCGGGGAGCGGGGAGCACAGATACGCAGTATTTT.

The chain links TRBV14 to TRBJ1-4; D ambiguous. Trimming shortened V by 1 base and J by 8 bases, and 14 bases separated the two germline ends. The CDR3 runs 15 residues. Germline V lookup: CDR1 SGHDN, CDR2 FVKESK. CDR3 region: CASSQAPGKQEKLFF. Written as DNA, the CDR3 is TGTGCCAGCAGCCAAGCTCCAGGCAAGCAGGAAAAACTGTTTTTT.

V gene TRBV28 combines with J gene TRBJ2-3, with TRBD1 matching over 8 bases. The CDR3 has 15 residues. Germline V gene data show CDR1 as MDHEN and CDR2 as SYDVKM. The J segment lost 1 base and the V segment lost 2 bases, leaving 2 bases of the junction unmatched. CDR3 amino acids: CASSLPGQGTDTQYF. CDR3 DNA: TGTGCCAGCAGTTTACCGGGACAGGGCACAGATACGCAGTATTTT.

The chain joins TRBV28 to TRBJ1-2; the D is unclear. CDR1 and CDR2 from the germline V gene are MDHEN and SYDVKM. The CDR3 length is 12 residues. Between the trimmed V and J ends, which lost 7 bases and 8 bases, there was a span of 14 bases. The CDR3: CASTLDLGGYTF. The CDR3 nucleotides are TGTGCCAGCACTTTGGACTTGGGGGGCTACACCTTC.

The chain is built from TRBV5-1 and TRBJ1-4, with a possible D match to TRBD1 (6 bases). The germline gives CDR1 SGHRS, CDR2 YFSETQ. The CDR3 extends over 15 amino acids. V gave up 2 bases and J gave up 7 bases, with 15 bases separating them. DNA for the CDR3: TGCGCCAGCAGCTTACAGGGAGGGGACGGTGAAAAACTGTTTTTT. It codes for CASSLQGGDGEKLFF. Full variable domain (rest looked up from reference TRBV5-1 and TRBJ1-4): KAGVTQTPRYLIKTRGQQVTLSCSPISGHRSVSWYQQTPGQGLQFLFEYFSETQRNKGNFPGRFSGRQFSNSRSEMNVSTLELGDSALYLCASSLQGGDGEKLFFGSGTQLSVL.

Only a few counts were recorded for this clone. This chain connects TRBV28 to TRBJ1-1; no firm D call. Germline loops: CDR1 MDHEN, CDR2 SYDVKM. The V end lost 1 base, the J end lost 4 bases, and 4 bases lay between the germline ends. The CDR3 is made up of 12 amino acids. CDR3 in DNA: TGTGCCAGCAGTTTATATCTCACTGAAGCTTTCTTT. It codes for CASSLYLTEAFF.